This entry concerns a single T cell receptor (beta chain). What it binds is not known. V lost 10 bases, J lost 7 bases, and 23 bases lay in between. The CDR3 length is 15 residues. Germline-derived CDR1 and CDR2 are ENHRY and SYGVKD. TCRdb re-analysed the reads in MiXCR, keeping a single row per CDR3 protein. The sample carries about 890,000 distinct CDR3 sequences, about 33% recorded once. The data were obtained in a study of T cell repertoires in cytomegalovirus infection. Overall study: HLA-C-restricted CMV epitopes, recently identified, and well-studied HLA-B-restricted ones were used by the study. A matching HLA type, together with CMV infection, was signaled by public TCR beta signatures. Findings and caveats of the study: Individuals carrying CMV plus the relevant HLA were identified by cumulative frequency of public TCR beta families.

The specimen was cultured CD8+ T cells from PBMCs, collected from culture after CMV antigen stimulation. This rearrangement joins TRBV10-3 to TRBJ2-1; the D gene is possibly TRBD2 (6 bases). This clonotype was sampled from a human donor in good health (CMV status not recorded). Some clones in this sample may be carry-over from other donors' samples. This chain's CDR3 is CATSPQTSEGNEQFF. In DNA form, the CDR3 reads TGTGCCACCTCCCCCCAGACTAGTGAGGGGAATGAGCAGTTCTTC.